The next 12 T cell receptor beta chains were all read from a single sample in a study of beta chain features in type 1 diabetes (dated 2018 in TCRdb). The library came from the immunoSEQ multiplex PCR assay. All of the isolated RNA was reverse transcribed with the High Capacity cDNA Reverse Transcription Kit, so expressed TCRB transcripts were sequenced. Sourced from immuneACCESS, this table was stored by TCRdb with only in-frame sequences that have V and J called. A share of the clones is absent; for the studies checked, an unresolved V gene accounts for under half, and the remainder has no known explanation. The sample records 300,000 to 350,000 clones, roughly 8% of which are singletons. The ten largest clones capture 0.44% of the sample. Sequencing input: central memory CD4+ T cells from blood. The origin of the receptors is a woman between 18 and 29 years old in good health.

This clone was seen a few times. The rearrangement uses TRBV7-8 and TRBJ1-4; TRBD1 matches at 7 bases. Unmatched junction bases numbered 8, after V lost 6 bases and J lost 4 bases. The germline V gene encodes CDR1 SGHVS and CDR2 FQNEAQ. This CDR3 region has 15 residues. The CDR3 DNA sequence: TGTGCCAGCAGGGAAGGGGACAGCATTAATGAAAAACTGTTTTTT. It yields the protein CASREGDSINEKLFF. The full variable domain, completed using reference TRBV7-8 and TRBJ1-4, is GAGVSQSPRYKVAKRGQDVALRCDPISGHVSLFWYQQALGQGPEFLTYFQNEAQLDKSGLPSDRFFAERPEGSVSTLKIQRTQQEDSAVYLCASREGDSINEKLFFGSGTQLSVL.

J is TRBJ2-5 and V is TRBV2; TRBD2 aligns across 9 bases. The ends lost 7 bases at V and 5 bases at J; junction bases unmatched: 20. Germline V gives CDR1 SNHLY, CDR2 FYNNEI. The CDR3 is made up of 18 amino acids. CDR3 in amino acids: CASTRQPGSGSGGETQYF. The CDR3 nucleotides are TGTGCCAGCACGAGGCAGCCGGGTAGCGGGAGCGGTGGGGAGACCCAGTACTTC.

Many counts were recorded for this clone. The chain has TRBV28 and TRBJ1-1; D not resolved. Germline V gene sequence: CDR1 MDHEN, CDR2 SYDVKM. V lost 8 bases to trimming and J lost 3 bases, with 22 bases between them. The CDR3 runs to 16 residues. This CDR3 reads CASGQFFVDVDTEAFF. CDR3 sequence (DNA): TGTGCCAGCGGCCAATTTTTCGTGGATGTGGACACTGAAGCTTTCTTT.

The sample holds a few counts of this clone. The CDR3 sequence: CASSYIGLAAYNEQFF. CDR3 coding DNA: TGTGCCAGCAGTTACATCGGGCTAGCGGCCTACAATGAGCAGTTCTTC. The V and J genes are TRBV6-5 and TRBJ2-1; TRBD2 aligns across 7 bases. Germline CDR1 and CDR2: MNHEY and SVGAGI. The length of the CDR3 is 16 residues. The J segment lost 2 bases and the V segment lost 2 bases, leaving 6 bases of the junction unmatched.

This clone appeared many times. The V and J genes are TRBV28 and TRBJ2-3; TRBD1 might be the D (5 bases). Trimming left V 5 bases short and J 0 bases short, with 12 bases between. Per germline, CDR1 MDHEN and CDR2 SYDVKM. There are 15 residues in the CDR3. CDR3 sequence: CASSPRVGSTDTQYF. The CDR3 bases are TGTGCCAGCAGTCCCAGGGTTGGAAGCACAGATACGCAGTATTTT.

This clone appeared a few times. V and J are TRBV27 and TRBJ2-5, with D perhaps TRBD2 (5 bases). CDR3 length: 12 amino acids. With 5 bases removed from V and 3 bases from J, the gap between germline ends came to 7 bases. CDR1 is MNHEY and CDR2 is SMNVEV in the germline V gene (reference sequence). In DNA form, the CDR3 reads TGTGCCAGCAGTCAGAGGGAAGAGACCCAGTACTTC. It codes for CASSQREETQYF.

Only a few counts were recorded for this clone. In DNA form, the CDR3 reads TGCAGCGTTCCGCGGGAGTCGGATACGCAGTATTTT. Translated: CSVPRESDTQYF. The chain joins TRBV29-1 to TRBJ2-3; TRBD2 matches 7 bases. Germline trimming cut 5 bases from V and 6 bases from J; bases unmatched to any gene: 5. The CDR3 is made up of 12 amino acids. Germline CDR1 SQVTM, CDR2 ANQGSEA.

This CDR3 is CASSFGQSTDTQYF. The CDR3 DNA reads as TGTGCCAGCAGCTTCGGACAGAGCACAGATACGCAGTATTTT. V is TRBV7-9 and J is TRBJ2-3; possibly TRBD1 for D (6 bases). CDR3 length: 14 residues. The V end lost 3 bases, the J end lost 0 bases, and 7 bases lay between the germline ends. Germline assignment: CDR1 SEHNR and CDR2 FQNEAQ (reference sequence).

The V gene is TRBV6-5, the J gene TRBJ2-2, with no clear D. The CDR3 is 12 residues long. Trimming stripped 7 bases from V and 8 bases from J, with 11 bases between. In germline, CDR1 is MNHEY, CDR2 SVGAGI. CDR3 DNA sequence: TGTGCCAGCATTGACACGTGGGGGGAGCTGTTTTTT. Its translation: CASIDTWGELFF.

The V call is TRBV4-2, the J call TRBJ2-1; D might be TRBD2 (6 bases). V lost 2 bases and J 3 bases, leaving 20 bases between the germline ends. The length of the CDR3 is 18 residues. Germline CDR1 is LGHNA and CDR2 is YNFKEQ. CDR3 nucleotides: TGTGCCAGCAGCCAAAAACCGACCGGGACTGTAAACTACAATGAGCAGTTCTTC. Its protein is CASSQKPTGTVNYNEQFF.

V is TRBV6-6 and J is TRBJ2-2; 8 bases are a match to TRBD1. Per germline, CDR1 MNHNY and CDR2 SVGAGI (reference sequence). CDR3 size: 14 residues. The trim removed 6 bases at V and 3 bases at J, leaving 3 bases unmatched. CDR3 residues: CASRSDRDTGELFF. Written as DNA, the CDR3 is TGTGCCAGCAGATCGGACAGGGACACCGGGGAGCTGTTTTTT.

This clone was seen a few times. The V gene is TRBV5-1, the J gene TRBJ1-4; TRBD1 matches at 7 bases. The CDR3 runs 16 residues. The germline CDR1 and CDR2 sequences are SGHRS and YFSETQ. The junction had 9 bases not matched to a gene; V was cut back by 4 bases and J by 3 bases. CDR3: CASSPQGNSANEKLFF. DNA for the CDR3: TGCGCCAGCAGCCCACAGGGGAATTCCGCTAATGAAAAACTGTTTTTT.